These T cell receptor beta chains were read from a single sample in a study of blood T cell repertoires in COVID-19. The data were produced by immunoSEQ multiplex PCR, yet TCRdb's version contains in-frame clones alone and is incomplete. The top ten hold around 9.5% of the sample, which has roughly 100,000 clones, 84% seen once. Sequencing used peripheral blood. The receptor set was obtained from a man between 35 and 55 years old with active or convalescent COVID-19. Each CDR3 is given with its conserved first and last residue. The order of the fields is CDR3 length, clone size, D gene, J gene, V gene, CDR3 DNA, CDR3 protein. A D gene is named only where the DNA matches it firmly. Size is stated for part of the rows, as once, few or many counts, or as a class when the clone is expanded.

cdr3_length: 12; clone_size: -; d_call: -; j_call: TRBJ2-3; v_call: TRBV6-6; cdr3_nt: TGTGCCAGCAGTTTCGGCACAGATACGCAGTATTTT; cdr3_aa: CASSFGTDTQYF
cdr3_length: 15; clone_size: -; d_call: TRBD1; j_call: TRBJ1-5; v_call: TRBV19; cdr3_nt: TGTGCCAGTAGATCGGACAGGGAGGGCAATCAGCCCCAGCATTTT; cdr3_aa: CASRSDREGNQPQHF
cdr3_length: 14; clone_size: few; d_call: TRBD1; j_call: TRBJ1-5; v_call: TRBV19; cdr3_nt: TGTGCCAGTACCCGGACAGGGGGGGATCAGCCCCAGCATTTT; cdr3_aa: CASTRTGGDQPQHF
cdr3_length: 16; clone_size: -; d_call: TRBD1; j_call: TRBJ1-2; v_call: TRBV19; cdr3_nt: TGTGCCAGTAGGAATACTCCCGGGACAGGGGGCCGCGGCTACACCTTC; cdr3_aa: CASRNTPGTGGRGYTF
cdr3_length: 16; clone_size: -; d_call: -; j_call: TRBJ2-7; v_call: TRBV21-1; cdr3_nt: TGTGCCAGCAGCGGACGGTGGACTCAAAACTTATACGAGCAGTACTTC; cdr3_aa: CASSGRWTQNLYEQYF
cdr3_length: 15; clone_size: few; d_call: -; j_call: TRBJ1-1; v_call: TRBV7-2; cdr3_nt: TGTGCCAGCAGCTTAGACAGGACCATGAACACTGAAGCTTTCTTT; cdr3_aa: CASSLDRTMNTEAFF
cdr3_length: 11; clone_size: few; d_call: -; j_call: TRBJ2-5; v_call: TRBV21-1; cdr3_nt: TGTGCCAGCAGGGGGCGAGAGACCCAGTACTTC; cdr3_aa: CASRGRETQYF
cdr3_length: 14; clone_size: few; d_call: TRBD2; j_call: TRBJ2-7; v_call: TRBV6-2/TRBV6-3; cdr3_nt: TGTGCCAGCAGCTTCGGACTAGCTCGCGGCGAGCAGTACTTC; cdr3_aa: CASSFGLARGEQYF
cdr3_length: 15; clone_size: -; d_call: -; j_call: TRBJ2-2; v_call: TRBV5-1; cdr3_nt: TGCGCCAGCAGTGGAGGCGGTCTGGGCACCGGGGAGCTGTTTTTT; cdr3_aa: CASSGGGLGTGELFF
cdr3_length: 15; clone_size: -; d_call: TRBD2; j_call: TRBJ2-2; v_call: TRBV7-2; cdr3_nt: TGTGCCAGCAGCTCTAGCGGCCCCAACACCGGGGAGCTGTTTTTT; cdr3_aa: CASSSSGPNTGELFF
cdr3_length: 16; clone_size: -; d_call: TRBD2; j_call: TRBJ2-7; v_call: TRBV9; cdr3_nt: TGTGCCAGCAGCGATACCCGAGCGGGGAGACCCTACGAGCAGTACTTC; cdr3_aa: CASSDTRAGRPYEQYF
cdr3_length: 17; clone_size: -; d_call: TRBD2; j_call: TRBJ2-1; v_call: TRBV19; cdr3_nt: TGTGCCAGTAGTACCGGGACTAGCGGGGGGGCCAGAAATGAGCAGTTCTTC; cdr3_aa: CASSTGTSGGARNEQFF
cdr3_length: 11; clone_size: -; d_call: -; j_call: TRBJ1-2; v_call: TRBV6-5; cdr3_nt: TGTGCCAGCAGCGACATCTATGGCTACACCTTC; cdr3_aa: CASSDIYGYTF
cdr3_length: 15; clone_size: -; d_call: TRBD2; j_call: TRBJ2-7; v_call: TRBV5-1; cdr3_nt: TGCGCCAGCAGCCCAGGGACTAGCGGGGGGGCGGTGCAGTACTTC; cdr3_aa: CASSPGTSGGAVQYF
cdr3_length: 14; clone_size: -; d_call: TRBD1; j_call: TRBJ2-1; v_call: TRBV30; cdr3_nt: TGTGCCTGGAGGACCGGGACAGGGGGCAATGAGCAGTTCTTC; cdr3_aa: CAWRTGTGGNEQFF
cdr3_length: 14; clone_size: -; d_call: -; j_call: TRBJ1-5; v_call: TRBV18; cdr3_nt: TGTGCCAGCTCACCCTCCCGTAACAATCAGCCCCAGCATTTT; cdr3_aa: CASSPSRNNQPQHF
cdr3_length: 14; clone_size: -; d_call: TRBD2; j_call: TRBJ2-2; v_call: TRBV2; cdr3_nt: TGTGCCAGCAGGGGACTAGCGGGGGACGGGGAGCTGTTTTTT; cdr3_aa: CASRGLAGDGELFF
cdr3_length: 20; clone_size: -; d_call: TRBD2; j_call: TRBJ2-1; v_call: TRBV6-4; cdr3_nt: TGTGCCAGCAGTGAGGTACCTAGCGGGGGGACCTTGAGCTCCTACAATGAGCAGTTCTTC; cdr3_aa: CASSEVPSGGTLSSYNEQFF
cdr3_length: 15; clone_size: once; d_call: TRBD1; j_call: TRBJ1-3; v_call: TRBV19; cdr3_nt: TGTGCCAGTAGCGGGACAGGGGTACGGCGAAACACCATATATTTT; cdr3_aa: CASSGTGVRRNTIYF
cdr3_length: 12; clone_size: -; d_call: -; j_call: TRBJ1-1; v_call: TRBV6-5; cdr3_nt: TGTGCCAGCCGTCAGGGGAACACTGAAGCTTTCTTT; cdr3_aa: CASRQGNTEAFF
cdr3_length: 19; clone_size: -; d_call: -; j_call: TRBJ2-3; v_call: TRBV4-3; cdr3_nt: TGCGCCAGCAGCCAAGATTGGGGGGGCTCATACCGTCGGACAGATACGCAGTATTTT; cdr3_aa: CASSQDWGGSYRRTDTQYF
cdr3_length: 15; clone_size: -; d_call: TRBD1; j_call: TRBJ1-6; v_call: TRBV6-5; cdr3_nt: TGTGCCAGCAGTTATGGAGACAGGGGTCATTCACCCCTCCACTTT; cdr3_aa: CASSYGDRGHSPLHF
cdr3_length: 13; clone_size: few; d_call: -; j_call: TRBJ1-1; v_call: TRBV10-2; cdr3_nt: TGCGCCAGCACCGAGGGGGAGAACACTGAAGCTTTCTTT; cdr3_aa: CASTEGENTEAFF
cdr3_length: 15; clone_size: -; d_call: TRBD1; j_call: TRBJ1-2; v_call: TRBV30; cdr3_nt: TGTGCCTGGAGTGTTTCCGGGACAGGGGGATATGGCTACACCTTC; cdr3_aa: CAWSVSGTGGYGYTF
cdr3_length: 14; clone_size: once; d_call: -; j_call: TRBJ2-4; v_call: TRBV11-2; cdr3_nt: TGTGCCAGCAGCTCCAGGATTGCCAAAAACATTCAGTACTTC; cdr3_aa: CASSSRIAKNIQYF
cdr3_length: 14; clone_size: few; d_call: -; j_call: TRBJ1-2; v_call: TRBV10-3; cdr3_nt: TGTGCCATCAGTGAAAGGACAGCTAACTATGGCTACACCTTC; cdr3_aa: CAISERTANYGYTF
cdr3_length: 16; clone_size: -; d_call: TRBD1; j_call: TRBJ2-7; v_call: TRBV9; cdr3_nt: TGTGCCAGCAGCGCGACAGGGAGTCCTGTTTTCGACGAGCAGTACTTC; cdr3_aa: CASSATGSPVFDEQYF
cdr3_length: 13; clone_size: -; d_call: TRBD1; j_call: TRBJ1-6; v_call: TRBV3-1/TRBV3-2; cdr3_nt: TGTGCCAGCAGCCAAGAAGATTGGACAGGGGTCCACTTT; cdr3_aa: CASSQEDWTGVHF
cdr3_length: 14; clone_size: -; d_call: -; j_call: TRBJ2-2; v_call: TRBV2; cdr3_nt: TGTGCCAGCAGCCTAAATCTAGGGGTGGGGGAGCTGTTTTTT; cdr3_aa: CASSLNLGVGELFF
cdr3_length: 14; clone_size: once; d_call: -; j_call: TRBJ1-2; v_call: TRBV6-5; cdr3_nt: TGTGCCAGCAGTTACATCCTCGGACAGCATGGCTACACCTTC; cdr3_aa: CASSYILGQHGYTF
cdr3_length: 14; clone_size: -; d_call: TRBD1; j_call: TRBJ2-1; v_call: TRBV5-1; cdr3_nt: TGCGCCAGCAGCTTGGGGACAGGGATTAATGAGCAGTTCTTC; cdr3_aa: CASSLGTGINEQFF
cdr3_length: 15; clone_size: -; d_call: -; j_call: TRBJ1-1; v_call: TRBV7-9; cdr3_nt: TGTGCCAGCAGCACGTCCAGCGGGGGCGGGACTGAAGCTTTCTTT; cdr3_aa: CASSTSSGGGTEAFF
cdr3_length: 15; clone_size: -; d_call: TRBD1; j_call: TRBJ2-3; v_call: TRBV4-3; cdr3_nt: TGCGTCAGCAGCCAAGAGACAGGGCGCACAGATACGCAGTATTTT; cdr3_aa: CVSSQETGRTDTQYF
cdr3_length: 13; clone_size: -; d_call: -; j_call: TRBJ1-1; v_call: TRBV10-2; cdr3_nt: TGCGCCAGCAGTGAAGCCCTGAACACTGAAGCTTTCTTT; cdr3_aa: CASSEALNTEAFF
cdr3_length: 14; clone_size: -; d_call: TRBD1; j_call: TRBJ1-2; v_call: TRBV7-9; cdr3_nt: TGTGCCAGCAGCATCTCGGGACAGCATTATGGCTACACCTTC; cdr3_aa: CASSISGQHYGYTF